These 14 T cell receptor beta chains were sequenced from one sample in a study of blood T cell repertoires in COVID-19. Produced via immunoSEQ multiplex PCR; TCRdb's table is partial and in-frame only. This sample has 250,000 to 350,000 clones, with 85% found just once. Sequencing was done on a sample of PBMCs or T cells enriched from blood (not recorded which). These receptors originate from a woman in her forties or fifties who had recovered from COVID-19.

This chain joins TRBV6-5 and TRBJ2-7, with 8 bases matching TRBD1. Germline V lookup: CDR1 MNHEY, CDR2 SVGAGI. The CDR3 consists of 14 residues. V was clipped by 5 bases and J by 5 bases; unmatched bases: 8. The CDR3 protein is CASSKDRVFDEQYF. In DNA form, the CDR3 reads TGTGCCAGCAGTAAGGACAGGGTGTTCGACGAGCAGTACTTC.

V usage is TRBV19 and J usage is TRBJ1-1; possibly TRBD1 for D (6 bases). From germline, CDR1 is LNHDA and CDR2 SQIVND (reference sequence). V lost 3 bases and J 11 bases, leaving 16 bases between the germline ends. The CDR3 extends over 13 amino acids. CDR3 in DNA: TGTGCCAGTAGTATCCGAGACAGGTCAGCGGCTTTCTTT. As protein: CASSIRDRSAAFF.

The chain combines TRBV27 with TRBJ2-7; no reliable D call. The CDR3 loop spans 16 amino acids. V lost 4 bases and J lost 6, with 22 bases in between. Germline V CDR1 and CDR2: MNHEY, SMNVEV (reference sequence). CDR3 in amino acids: CASSSASTAPKGEQYF. The CDR3 coding sequence is TGTGCCAGCAGTTCTGCGAGTACAGCACCCAAAGGCGAGCAGTACTTC.

A single count supports this clone. The chain has TRBV5-6 and TRBJ1-2, with TRBD1 matching over 8 bases. The CDR3 covers 14 residues. Per germline, CDR1 SGHDT and CDR2 YYEEEE. With 2 bases clipped from V and 4 bases from J, the junction kept 4 bases outside the gene matches. CDR3 in amino acids: CASSLQGVFYGYTF. CDR3 DNA: TGTGCCAGCAGCTTACAGGGGGTCTTCTATGGCTACACCTTC.

V and J are TRBV27 and TRBJ2-5; 7 bases are a match to TRBD2. Germline trimming cut 2 bases from V and 5 bases from J; bases unmatched to any gene: 11. This CDR3 region has 16 residues. Germline V gene data show CDR1 as MNHEY and CDR2 as SMNVEV (reference sequence). The CDR3 nucleotides read TGTGCCAGCAGTTTAATCTTTGGGGGGGGACGGGAGACCCAGTACTTC. Protein sequence: CASSLIFGGGRETQYF.

This clone was recorded a few times. The rearrangement uses TRBV19 and TRBJ1-2; the D is unclear. The CDR3 runs to 13 residues. Germline V gives CDR1 LNHDA, CDR2 SQIVND (reference sequence). V lost 7 bases and J lost 6, with 15 bases in between. For the CDR3, the DNA is TGTGCCAGTACCCATTCGGGGTGGGATGGCTACACCTTC. Its translation is CASTHSGWDGYTF.

This chain uses TRBV30 with TRBJ1-1, with no clear D. The CDR3 runs 15 residues. The V gene lost 4 bases and the J gene lost 1 base, with 16 bases spanning the gap. Germline CDR1 is GTSNPN and CDR2 is SVGIG (reference sequence). The CDR3 loop reads CAWNKGRMGNTEAFF. Here the CDR3 DNA reads TGTGCCTGGAACAAAGGGAGGATGGGGAACACTGAAGCTTTCTTT.

The chain joins TRBV30 to TRBJ1-4; D remains unclear. The CDR3 spans 13 residues. V lost 0 bases and J 4 bases, leaving 6 bases between the germline ends. Germline values: CDR1 GTSNPN, CDR2 SVGIG (reference sequence). CDR3 loop: CAWSVNFNEKLFF. The CDR3 coding sequence is TGTGCCTGGAGTGTGAACTTTAATGAAAAACTGTTTTTT. Drawing the rest from reference TRBV30 and TRBJ1-4, the complete variable domain is SQTIHQWPATLVQPVGSPLSLECTVEGTSNPNLYWYRQAAGRGLQLLFYSVGIGQISSEVPQNLSASRPQDRQFILSSKKLLLSDSGFYLCAWSVNFNEKLFFGSGTQLSVL.

CDR3 region: CATSGALGVGELFF. Here the CDR3 DNA reads TGTGCCACCAGCGGGGCCCTAGGGGTCGGGGAGCTGTTTTTT. V usage is TRBV15 and J usage is TRBJ2-2, with TRBD1 as a possible D gene (5 bases). V lost 5 bases and J lost 7, with 14 bases in between. Germline CDR1 is LNHNV and CDR2 is YYDKDF (reference sequence). The CDR3 is made up of 14 amino acids.

This sequence joins TRBV5-1 and TRBJ1-1; the match to TRBD1 covers 9 bases. J was trimmed by 2 bases and V by 3 bases; bases with no gene match: 11. Germline V gene lookup returns CDR1 SGHRS and CDR2 YFSETQ. CDR3 size: 17 residues. The CDR3 DNA follows: TGCGCCAGCAGCTCCCGGGACAGGGATGGTAGAAACACTGAAGCTTTCTTT. This translates into CASSSRDRDGRNTEAFF.

Here the CDR3 reads CAPGVAGGETQYF. CDR3 sequence (DNA): TGTGCCCCTGGGGTAGCGGGAGGGGAGACCCAGTACTTC. This sequence joins TRBV6-5 and TRBJ2-5; 11 positions match TRBD2. Losses at the gene ends were 11 bases for V and 5 bases for J; bases not matched to a gene: 7. The CDR3 runs 13 residues. From germline, CDR1 is MNHEY and CDR2 SVGAGI.

This clone was observed once. In the same sample, other DNA sequences code for this CDR3. The chain has TRBV12-3 or TRBV12-4 and TRBJ1-3; D remains ambiguous. Trimming shortened V by 6 bases and J by 0 bases, and 3 bases separated the two germline ends. The CDR3 contains 12 residues. The CDR3 loop is CASSRSGNTIYF. As DNA, the CDR3 is TGTGCCAGCAGCCGCTCTGGAAACACCATATATTTT.

This clone was observed once. The chain recombines TRBV6-1 with TRBJ1-2; 7 bases line up with TRBD1. Germline loops: CDR1 MNHNS, CDR2 SASEGT. With 2 bases clipped from V and 2 bases from J, the junction kept 5 bases outside the gene matches. This CDR3 has 15 residues. The CDR3 sequence is CASSEPPRGNYGYTF. In DNA form, the CDR3 reads TGTGCCAGCAGTGAACCCCCCAGGGGGAACTATGGCTACACCTTC.

This clone was observed a single time. The rearrangement uses TRBV6-2 or TRBV6-3 and TRBJ1-4; 9 bases match TRBD1. V lost 2 bases and J lost 5; bases outside the gene matches: 6. CDR1 and CDR2 (germline): MNHEY, SVGEGT. The CDR3 length is 16 residues. The CDR3 reads CASSYNTGTGNEKLFF. For the CDR3, the DNA is TGTGCCAGCAGTTACAATACCGGGACAGGGAATGAAAAACTGTTTTTT.